This record looks at one TCR beta chain sequence and its context. This clonotype was seen once. The antigen it recognizes is unknown. The junction does not match germline at one end; this may be a read error. The sample belongs to a study of blood T cells in healthy people across ages (dated by TCRdb to the mid-2010s). Broadly, across the study: In model experiments, template switching captured about one uniquely barcoded TCR beta cDNA molecule for every two T cells. Donors of different ages were randomly distributed across sequencing lanes to avoid experimental bias. Using deep sequencing normalized with unique cDNA molecular identifiers, the study measured how TCR beta repertoire diversity changes with age. For two donors (one aged 18 to 30 and one aged 80 or older), the study analyzed two additional independent replicas of 1 million unique cDNA reads from the same blood draw. Donors were grouped into four age groups: young (average roughly 17 years), middle-aged (roughly 38), aged (around 66) and long-lived (about 90). What the work shows at the level of the full study, not this receptor alone: The CMV infection status of donors was not known, potentially confounding age-related changes in expanded clonotypes. Total diversity estimates from one million sequenced T cells were considered lower bounds and underestimates. Compared with the aged group, the long-lived group had more naive CD4+ T cells, fewer expanded clones and increased TCR diversity, a pattern suggesting age selection. As age increased, observed TCR beta diversity per million T cells dropped in a roughly linear way, and a significant reduction was already evident by age 40. There was a strong correlation between observed TCR beta diversity and the percentage of naive T cells measured by flow cytometry. Bulk unsorted PBMC profiling prevented conclusive comparison of naive and antigen-experienced compartments.

The library was made by 5' RACE. Instrument used: Illumina HiSeq 2500. A second about 6 to 11 cycle PCR used a sample-barcoded 5' primer and a J-beta primer mix. A template-switch 5' adaptor carrying 12 random nucleotides introduced a unique molecular identifier onto each TCR beta cDNA molecule. At least 3 million CDR3-containing paired-end reads were obtained from each sample. The Mint cDNA synthesis kit, primed by a TRBC-specific oligonucleotide, was used to synthesize first-strand cDNA from all RNA. After uracil-DNA glycosylase treatment, a first 18-cycle PCR used universal primers M1SS and BC2_uni_R on all cDNA. The original pipeline was this. For normalization, 1 million high-quality reads, each with a distinct molecular identifier, were randomly selected from each sample. Instead of being binned into consensus sequences, reads that shared molecular identifiers were thrown out. CDR3 identification, clonotype clustering and error correction used MiTCR with a Q25 quality threshold and the strictest error-elimination algorithm. A nonparametric unseen species model with Euler transformation was used to estimate a lower bound on total TCR beta diversity. TCRdb reprocessing: public reads trimmed at Q25 with fastp, clones called with MiXCR, in-frame beta chains kept. Here each entry gathers all rows of one CDR3 protein and keeps the most common genes and DNA. The V and J calls and clone size are TCRdb's, not the authors'. This sample comprises 1.5 million or so distinct CDR3 sequences, 40% to 45% of them detected only once. Together, the top ten hold 4% of the sample.

CDR3 length: 15 amino acids, cysteine to phenylalanine. The only DNA kept is the CDR3, 45 bases in frame from the first base. CDR1 and CDR2 are read off the germline V gene as SGHTA and FQGTGA. The roughly 39 donors, aged roughly 6 to 100 years, were systemically healthy Caucasian individuals from Russia. Each donor gave ten milliliters of peripheral blood, collected into EDTA-treated Vacutainer tubes. PBMCs were isolated by Ficoll-Paque density-gradient centrifugation, with at least 6 million obtained per sample. Total RNA, at least 6 micrograms per sample, was extracted from PBMCs with Trizol reagent. For every donor, flow cytometry on a PBMC aliquot measured the percentage of naive CD45RAhigh/CD27high T cells.

The sample comprised blood. The rearrangement combines TRBV7-3 with TRBJ1-6; confidence is insufficient to name the D gene. The receptor's source is a woman between 18 and 30 years old in good health. This receptor carries the CDR3 CACSATGSYNSPLHF. The DNA is TGTGCCTGCAGCGCAACGGGTTCATATAATTCACCCCTCCACTTT.